A single sample is the source of the 20 T cell receptor beta chains below, sequenced in a study of blood T cell repertoires in COVID-19. Only in-frame clones appear in the TCRdb table, and some are missing; sequencing was by immunoSEQ multiplex PCR. The sample has 150,000 to 200,000 clones; more than 75% are singletons. Sequencing was done on a sample of peripheral blood. The receptors stem from a human donor in a cohort sampled during active COVID-19.

The chain has TRBV9 and TRBJ1-3; TRBD1 matches 11 bases. Trimming cost V 3 bases and J 2 bases; bases outside gene matches: 1. The CDR3 is made up of 15 amino acids. Germline V gene sequence: CDR1 SGDLS, CDR2 YYNGEE. The CDR3 is CASSAGQGAGNTIYF. The CDR3 nucleotides are TGTGCCAGCAGCGCGGGACAGGGGGCTGGAAACACCATATATTTT.

The chain recombines TRBV19 with TRBJ1-2; the D gene is possibly TRBD1 (5 bases). CDR1 and CDR2 (germline): LNHDA, SQIVND (reference sequence). V lost 8 bases, J lost 7 bases, and 17 bases lay in between. This CDR3 has 13 residues. The CDR3 here is CASATPQGRGYTF. The CDR3 coding sequence is TGTGCCAGTGCCACCCCCCAGGGTCGTGGCTACACCTTC.

This chain links TRBV7-6 with TRBJ2-1, with 7 positions matching TRBD2. Trimming took 5 bases from V and 6 from J; bases not matched to a gene: 7. The germline gives CDR1 SGHVS, CDR2 FNYEAQ. The CDR3 runs to 14 residues. Here the CDR3 DNA reads TGTGCCAGCAGCCTCATGACTAGCCTCAATGAGCAGTTCTTC. Translated, it gives CASSLMTSLNEQFF.

This chain joins TRBV9 and TRBJ1-3; D perhaps matches TRBD1 (6 bases). Germline values: CDR1 SGDLS, CDR2 YYNGEE. V was trimmed by 4 bases and J by 4 bases, leaving 12 bases between them. This CDR3 comprises 14 residues. The CDR3 coding sequence is TGTGCCAGCAGCCCCCGACAGGAGGGAAACACCATATATTTT. Its protein product is CASSPRQEGNTIYF.

Note on this clone: Other DNA sequences in this sample translate to the same CDR3. This CDR3 reads CASSLASGSYEQYF. In nucleotides, the CDR3 is TGTGCCAGCAGCTTAGCATCAGGTTCCTACGAGCAGTACTTC. The J gene is TRBJ2-7, the V gene TRBV7-6; D not resolved. CDR3 length equals 14 residues. Trimming took 0 bases from V and 1 from J, leaving 7 bases between them. CDR1 SGHVS and CDR2 FNYEAQ come from the germline V gene.

CDR3: CASSVFRGVYNEQFF. DNA of the CDR3: TGTGCCAGCAGTGTCTTTCGGGGGGTGTACAATGAGCAGTTCTTC. This chain joins TRBV2 and TRBJ2-1, with 7 bases identical to TRBD2. In germline, CDR1 is SNHLY, CDR2 FYNNEI. The V gene end was trimmed by 4 bases and the J gene end by 4 bases; junction bases not matched to a gene: 7. The CDR3 has 15 residues.

The chain links TRBV1 to TRBJ2-1; the table gives TRBD2 as D, unverified against the DNA. TRBV1 is listed as a pseudogene. This CDR3 is 20 amino acids long. The DNA of the CDR3 is TGCACCAGCAGCCAAGATTTGCTTCCCACGACTAGCGGGACCTACAATGAGCAGTTCTTC. It encodes CTSSQDLLPTTSGTYNEQFF.

The gene calls are TRBV7-2 and TRBJ2-2; D remains unclear. Germline CDR1 SGHTA, CDR2 FQGNSA. V was shortened by 1 base and J by 2 bases, with 5 bases between the two germline ends. The CDR3 is made up of 14 amino acids. The CDR3 coding sequence is TGTGCCAGCAGCTTAGGGCAAAACACCGGGGAGCTGTTTTTT. Protein product: CASSLGQNTGELFF.

The rearrangement uses TRBV4-3 and TRBJ1-3; tentatively, D is TRBD1 (5 bases). This CDR3 comprises 16 residues. V lost 1 base and J lost 4, with 14 bases in between. Germline lookup yields CDR1 LGHNA and CDR2 YSLEER. The CDR3 DNA reads as TGCGCCAGCAGCCAAGGGACCGCGGGGCTAGGAAACACCATATATTTT. This gives the protein CASSQGTAGLGNTIYF.

This clone was counted a single time. This chain uses TRBV4-3 with TRBJ1-3, with 8 bases matching TRBD1. Germline-derived CDR1 and CDR2 are LGHNA and YSLEER. The V gene end was trimmed by 4 bases and the J gene end by 8 bases; junction bases not matched to a gene: 4. The CDR3 is 13 amino acids. As DNA, the CDR3 is TGCGCCAGCAGCCCAGGACAGGGTTACACCATATATTTT. This gives the protein CASSPGQGYTIYF.

Turning to this clone: Germline and junction disagree at one end, which may indicate a read error. The chain combines TRBV15 with TRBJ2-7; D ambiguous. The CDR3 runs to 17 residues. CDR1 is LNHNV and CDR2 is YYDKDF in the germline V gene (reference sequence). CDR3 sequence (DNA): TGTGCCACCAGCAGAGATTATCTAGGTACTGGCTCCCACGAGCAGTACTTC. Amino acid sequence: CATSRDYLGTGSHEQYF.

CDR3 sequence reads: CASSLDGGGGNQPQHF. The CDR3 region has the DNA TGTGCCAGCAGCTTAGACGGAGGGGGGGGCAATCAGCCCCAGCATTTT. The genes are TRBV5-5 and TRBJ1-5; tentative D call: TRBD1 (6 bases). Deletions cut 2 bases from V and 2 bases from J, with 14 bases between. The germline CDR1 and CDR2 sequences are SGHKS and YYEKEE (reference sequence). The CDR3 runs to 16 residues. Together with reference TRBV5-5 and TRBJ1-5, the CDR3 gives the full variable domain: DAGVTQSPTHLIKTRGQQVTLRCSPISGHKSVSWYQQVLGQGPQFIFQYYEKEERGRGNFPDRFSARQFPNYSSELNVNALLLGDSALYLCASSLDGGGGNQPQHFGDGTRLSIL.

The rearrangement joins TRBV30 to TRBJ2-3; 13 bases agree with TRBD2. CDR3 length: 16 residues. The germline V gene encodes CDR1 GTSNPN and CDR2 SVGIG (reference sequence). Trimming took 1 base from V and 5 from J; bases not matched to a gene: 6. The CDR3 DNA sequence: TGTGCCTGGAGTGCCGGGACTAGCGGGGAAATAGATACGCAGTATTTT. Translating it yields CAWSAGTSGEIDTQYF.

The J gene is TRBJ2-1, the V gene TRBV11-2, with D possibly TRBD1 on 6 matching bases. V was clipped by 1 base and J by 3 bases, with 10 bases between them. The CDR3 sequence is 15 residues long. The germline V gene has CDR1 SGHAT and CDR2 FQNNGV. This CDR3 reads CASSLGDTLYNEQFF. The CDR3 bases are TGTGCCAGCAGCTTAGGGGACACCCTCTACAATGAGCAGTTCTTC.

This clone has a single count. The rearrangement joins TRBV4-1 to TRBJ1-1; 12 bases are a match to TRBD1. V lost 6 bases to trimming and J lost 8 bases; unmatched junction nucleotides: 7. Germline loops: CDR1 MGHRA, CDR2 YSYEKL. The CDR3 extends over 14 amino acids. CDR3 residues: CASSLTGTGGEAFF. The CDR3 DNA sequence: TGCGCCAGCAGTCTTACCGGGACAGGGGGCGAAGCTTTCTTT.

CDR3 sequence: CATSTGPGANVLTF. Here the CDR3 DNA reads TGTGCCACCAGCACAGGGCCTGGGGCCAACGTCCTGACTTTC. The rearrangement uses TRBV24-1 and TRBJ2-6; D might be TRBD1 (6 bases). The CDR3 spans 14 residues. V was clipped by 7 bases and J by 2 bases, with 8 bases between them. Germline V gene data show CDR1 as KGHDR and CDR2 as SFDVKD.

The chain uses TRBV30 and TRBJ1-1; D is ambiguous. This CDR3 has 13 amino acids. Germline V lookup: CDR1 GTSNPN, CDR2 SVGIG (reference sequence). Deletions cut 7 bases from V and 0 bases from J, with 12 bases between. In DNA, the CDR3 is TGTGCCTCGACAAAACCTTTGAACACTGAAGCTTTCTTT. Amino acid sequence: CASTKPLNTEAFF. The full variable domain, completed using reference TRBV30 and TRBJ1-1, is SQTIHQWPATLVQPVGSPLSLECTVEGTSNPNLYWYRQAAGRGLQLLFYSVGIGQISSEVPQNLSASRPQDRQFILSSKKLLLSDSGFYLCASTKPLNTEAFFGQGTRLTVV.

The V and J genes are TRBV3-1 (or the pseudogene TRBV3-2) and TRBJ2-2, with D possibly matching TRBD2 (6 bases). Germline V gives CDR1 LGHDT, CDR2 YNNKEL (reference sequence). The CDR3 runs 14 residues. V was cut by 0 bases and J by 4 bases, with 6 bases left in between. Written as DNA, the CDR3 is TGTGCCAGCAGCCAAGAGGGGGGCACCGGGGAGCTGTTTTTT. Translating gives CASSQEGGTGELFF.

This chain joins TRBV5-1 and TRBJ2-7; 10 bases align to TRBD2. This CDR3 is built from 15 residues. The V gene's germline CDR1 is SGHRS and CDR2 YFSETQ. V shed 4 bases, J shed 4 bases, and the junction held 8 bases outside the gene matches. The chain's CDR3 is CASSPGASGSYEQYF. CDR3 nucleotides: TGCGCCAGCAGCCCAGGCGCTAGCGGGAGTTACGAGCAGTACTTC.

This clone was counted once. The chain joins TRBV6-5 to TRBJ1-1, with 7 nucleotides matching TRBD1. The CDR3 covers 13 residues. V lost 7 bases and J lost 4; bases outside the gene matches: 6. Germline CDR1 is MNHEY and CDR2 is SVGAGI. The CDR3 DNA is TGTGCCAGCATTTATCAGGGGGGCACTGAAGCTTTCTTT. This gives the protein CASIYQGGTEAFF.